These T cell receptor beta chains were read from a single sample in a study of CD8 T cells in Susac syndrome. TCRdb reprocessed the immunoSEQ multiplex PCR reads via MiXCR and lists one record per CDR3 protein. The sample lists about 430,000 distinct CDR3 sequences, about 85% occurring once. Sequencing was carried out using CD8+ T cells from PBMCs. Every receptor here comes from a human donor with multiple sclerosis. CDR3s include the opening cysteine and the closing phenylalanine or tryptophan. A D gene is named only where the DNA matches it firmly. Size tells how often a clone was seen (once, few, many) or the class of an expanded clone, and some rows leave it out.

d_call	clone_size	j_call	v_call	cdr3_aa	cdr3_nt
NA	NA	TRBJ2-7	TRBV2	CASSIPSRGENEQYF	TGTGCCAGCAGCATCCCCAGTAGGGGTGAAAACGAGCAGTACTTC
NA	NA	TRBJ2-1	TRBV20-1	CSARQITEQFF	TGCAGTGCTCGTCAGATAACTGAGCAGTTCTTC
TRBD2	NA	TRBJ2-7	TRBV29-1	CSVELETSGEPYEQYF	TGCAGCGTTGAACTGGAAACTAGCGGGGAACCCTACGAGCAGTACTTC
TRBD1	NA	TRBJ2-7	TRBV4-1	CASSHEGQGREQYF	TGCGCCAGCAGCCATGAGGGACAGGGACGCGAGCAGTACTTC
NA	NA	TRBJ2-2	TRBV6-5	CASSNRQPNTGELFF	TGTGCCAGCAGTAACCGACAGCCGAACACCGGGGAGCTGTTTTTT
NA	NA	TRBJ2-3	TRBV27	CASSPYRSSTDTQYF	TGTGCCAGCAGTCCCTACCGATCTAGCACAGATACGCAGTATTTT
TRBD1	once	TRBJ2-1	TRBV4-1	CASSQGQGAAYNEQFF	TGCGCCAGCAGCCAGGGACAGGGGGCGGCCTACAATGAGCAGTTCTTC
NA	NA	TRBJ2-7	TRBV7-9	CASSFYGGMSSYEQYF	TGTGCCAGCAGCTTCTATGGCGGGATGAGCTCCTACGAGCAGTACTTC
TRBD1	NA	TRBJ2-1	TRBV7-9	CASSSNTITRDSGYNEQFF	TGTGCCAGCAGCTCCAACACTATCACCCGGGACAGTGGGTACAATGAGCAGTTCTTC
NA	NA	TRBJ1-5	TRBV6-5	CASSPRGDQPQHF	TGTGCCAGCAGTCCTCGGGGGGATCAGCCCCAGCATTTT
NA	NA	TRBJ2-1	TRBV7-9	CASSFSLGLSEQFF	TGTGCCAGCAGCTTCTCCCTGGGGCTCAGTGAGCAGTTCTTC
NA	NA	TRBJ1-1	TRBV19	CASSPRWEGRAEAFF	TGTGCCAGTAGTCCCCGGTGGGAGGGGAGGGCTGAAGCTTTCTTT
NA	NA	TRBJ2-7	TRBV5-1	CASSSPFVDGTYEQYF	TGCGCCAGCAGCTCTCCGTTCGTCGACGGGACCTACGAGCAGTACTTC
NA	NA	TRBJ2-2	TRBV27	CASSLWAGKVGELFF	TGTGCCAGCAGTTTATGGGCAGGGAAGGTCGGGGAGCTGTTTTTT
NA	NA	TRBJ1-6	TRBV30	CAWSVTGYNSPLHF	TGTGCCTGGAGCGTGACGGGCTATAATTCACCCCTCCACTTT
NA	NA	TRBJ2-1	TRBV24-1	CATSDDNEQFF	TGTGCCACCAGTGATGACAATGAGCAGTTCTTC
NA	NA	TRBJ1-1	TRBV4-1	CASSLTAGITEAFF	TGCGCCAGCAGCCTCACCGCCGGGATCACTGAAGCTTTCTTT
NA	NA	TRBJ1-1	TRBV9	CASSADTGNTEAFF	TGTGCCAGCAGCGCTGATACAGGGAACACTGAAGCTTTCTTT
TRBD1	NA	TRBJ1-2	TRBV10-2	CASSESRQGSPNYGYTF	TGCGCCAGCAGTGAGTCCCGACAGGGGTCTCCAAACTATGGCTACACCTTC
NA	NA	TRBJ2-5	TRBV19	CASSSGLNWYQETQYF	TGTGCCAGTAGTAGCGGACTCAATTGGTACCAAGAGACCCAGTACTTC
TRBD2	NA	TRBJ2-3	TRBV7-9	CASLMDSGSFTDTQYF	TGTGCCAGCTTGATGGATAGCGGGTCCTTCACAGATACGCAGTATTTT
TRBD1	NA	TRBJ1-2	TRBV2	CASLEIRDREDYGYTF	TGTGCCAGCCTCGAAATCCGGGACAGGGAAGACTATGGCTACACCTTC
NA	NA	TRBJ1-1	TRBV19	CASSLPGGGTEAFF	TGTGCCAGTAGTCTCCCAGGTGGCGGCACTGAAGCTTTCTTT
NA	few	TRBJ2-7	TRBV28	CASSLGGFSYEQYF	TGTGCCAGCAGTTTGGGCGGATTCTCCTACGAGCAGTACTTC
NA	NA	TRBJ1-2	TRBV27	CASSATGSDGYTF	TGTGCCAGCAGTGCTACAGGGTCGGATGGCTACACCTTC
NA	NA	TRBJ2-4	TRBV19	CASSIAGVVVAKNIQYF	TGTGCCAGTAGTATCGCAGGGGTCGTCGTAGCCAAAAACATTCAGTACTTC
TRBD2	NA	TRBJ2-3	TRBV27	CASSSTSGVFNTQYF	TGTGCCAGCAGTTCGACTAGCGGGGTTTTTAATACGCAGTATTTT
NA	few	TRBJ1-1	TRBV6-5	CASSFPLGAVLVAFF	TGTGCCAGCAGTTTTCCGCTGGGGGCGGTTTTGGTGGCTTTCTTT
NA	NA	TRBJ2-7	TRBV7-9	CASRDNQGTYEQYF	TGTGCCAGCAGGGACAACCAGGGGACCTACGAGCAGTACTTC
TRBD2	NA	TRBJ2-3	TRBV18	CASSGTSGRTDTQYF	TGTGCCAGCTCCGGGACTAGCGGCCGCACAGATACGCAGTATTTT
NA	NA	TRBJ1-1	TRBV12-5	CASGIVPNTEAFF	TGTGCTAGTGGCATTGTCCCCAACACTGAAGCTTTCTTT
NA	few	TRBJ2-7	TRBV2	CASSLTLSYEQYF	TGTGCCAGCAGTCTAACCCTCTCCTACGAGCAGTACTTC
NA	NA	TRBJ2-1	TRBV6-1	CATNSGAVFNEQFF	TGTGCCACCAACAGCGGAGCAGTATTCAATGAGCAGTTCTTC
TRBD1	NA	TRBJ2-2	TRBV27	CASRSTGVSGELFF	TGTGCCAGCAGATCCACAGGGGTGAGCGGGGAGCTGTTTTTT
NA	NA	TRBJ2-7	TRBV6-6	CASSYGTVTYEQYF	TGTGCCAGCAGTTACGGGACGGTTACCTACGAGCAGTACTTC
NA	NA	TRBJ1-1	TRBV4-1	CASSQDHRMNTEAFF	TGCGCCAGCAGCCAAGACCACAGGATGAACACTGAAGCTTTCTTT
NA	NA	TRBJ2-1	TRBV10-3	CAISESGDEQFF	TGTGCCATCAGTGAGTCTGGAGATGAGCAGTTCTTC
NA	NA	TRBJ1-1	TRBV12-3/TRBV12-4	CASSFLSINTEAFF	TGTGCCAGCAGTTTCCTTTCAATCAACACTGAAGCTTTCTTT
TRBD1	NA	TRBJ2-7	TRBV7-9	CASSPWTGPNEQYF	TGTGCCAGCAGCCCCTGGACAGGCCCAAACGAGCAGTACTTC